Given below is one TCR beta chain in context. There are many counts of this clonotype. The clone's antigen remains unknown. Qualities for individual bases were not recorded, and no much larger clone is one base off. V trim: 4 bases; J trim: 7 bases; unmatched bases: 7. CDR1 SQVTM and CDR2 ANQGSEA were looked up in the germline V gene. Reading from cysteine to phenylalanine, the CDR3 counts 13 amino acids. Only CDR3 DNA remains: 39 bases, in frame from the first base. The TCR beta CDR3 regions were amplified from the RNA transcripts. For the first round of RT-PCR on the TCR CDR3, the HTBI primer set was used together with the Qiagen OneStep RT-PCR kit. Libraries were constructed in a second round of multiplex PCR, after which size selection and purification were carried out. Paired-end sequencing of the libraries was performed with 100 bp reads on an Illumina HiSeq2000. The paper's processing steps were these. SOAPnuke was used to process the raw data, throwing out any read that contained adapters or uncalled bases, had a mean Phred below 15, or lacked an exact constant-primer or identifier match. COPE v1.2.5 was used to merge the high-quality paired reads, and each unique nucleotide sequence was defined as a clonotype. Clonotypes were aligned to IMGT TRBV, TRBD and TRBJ reference segments using MiTCR v1.1. The analysis was restricted to V-J combinations with a frequency above 0.0001, which together covered 99% to 99.2% of the repertoires. The TCS score was defined as F50 (clonal expansion) divided by E x V (chaos), with BLOSUM62-based TCRdist calculated between CDR3 peptides within each V-J. Welch's t-statistics and random forest reduced several hundred V-J features to 13, which were used in a naive Bayes classifier (R e1071). The Morisita-Horn index was used to measure how similar the thyroid and blood repertoires were. TCRdb reworked the public reads: Q25 trimming with fastp, MiXCR clone assembly, productive beta chains retained. Identical CDR3 proteins give one entry, which carries the most common genes and DNA. The V and J calls come from TCRdb's annotation, not from the publication. Counted in this sample were about 660,000 distinct CDR3 sequences; roughly 46% of them appeared once. The top ten clones comprise 6.5% to 9% of the sample.

This entry is derived from a study of T cells in Graves' hyperthyroidism and ophthalmopathy (dated by TCRdb to about 2019). Regarding the study in general: To identify TCR V-J signatures that set the groups apart, the researchers used a discovery cohort of 100 patients, made up of under 50 with Graves' ophthalmopathy and some 56 with stable Graves' hyperthyroidism. Whether ophthalmopathy could be predicted prospectively was tested in an independent validation cohort made up of about 18 hyperthyroidism patients plus 17 patients who later progressed to ophthalmopathy. The 100 discovery patients were randomly split 7:3 into training and test sets. In more than five Graves' hyperthyroidism patients, the study also compared T-cell repertoires from thyroid tissue with T-cell repertoires from blood. Following sampling, methimazole starting at 30 mg daily was given to hyperthyroidism patients, and high-dose intravenous methylprednisolone was given to ophthalmopathy patients. TCR Vbeta CDR3 sequencing of some 140 peripheral blood samples (fewer than 45 ophthalmopathy, 75 or so hyperthyroidism and roughly 17 progressor patients) is reported in the paper. Study-wide findings and limitations: In validation, the model predicted progression to ophthalmopathy with approximately 70% sensitivity and around 72% specificity, a median of about six months before onset. A model built on a 13 V-J signature distinguished ophthalmopathy from stable hyperthyroidism, reaching around 90% sensitivity and approximately 83% specificity in cross-validation and 80%/75% in testing. No statistical method was used to fix the sample size in advance, and group allocation was not hidden from the investigators. Most expanded thyroid clonotypes (frequency above 0.001) were also detected in blood, suggesting blood repertoires may reflect thyroid immune responses.

Exclusion was applied to patients with uncontrolled infections, other autoimmune diseases, pregnancy or lactation. Diagnoses were established on the basis of clinical symptoms, serum thyroxine and TRAb, thyroid ultrasound, and orbital computed tomography. Trizol reagent was used to extract total RNA, and RNA quality was then checked on an Agilent 2100 Bioanalyzer. The specimen sequenced was peripheral blood or thyroid tissue (not recorded which). Recombination joined TRBV29-1 with TRBJ1-5, with TRBD1 matching 7 junction bases. The receptor was isolated from an adult man with Graves' disease, either hyperthyroidism or ophthalmopathy (not recorded which). The CDR3 is CSVGQGGKQPQHF. The sequence in DNA is TGCAGCGTTGGACAGGGTGGTAAGCAGCCCCAGCATTTT.